The 31 T cell receptor beta chains presented below share a single source sample, sequenced in a study of cytomegalovirus exposure and HLA in healthy donors. The primer mix had 60 Vbeta and 13 Jbeta primers. Here immunoSEQ multiplex PCR was the method, and the copy in TCRdb shows in-frame clones only, minus some. The profile covers 120,000 or so clones, with 74% appearing a single time and roughly 10% taken by the ten largest. The sequencing input was PBMCs. The receptors originated from a woman aged 45-59 years in good health and CMV-seropositive.

This clone was observed a handful of times. The chain couples TRBV5-6 to TRBJ1-3; weak D call: TRBD1 (6 bases). Between the trimmed V and J ends, which lost 3 bases and 5 bases, there was a span of 9 bases. The CDR3 loop spans 13 amino acids. The germline gives CDR1 SGHDT, CDR2 YYEEEE. The CDR3 loop is CASSSDSRNTIYF. The CDR3 DNA reads TGTGCCAGCAGCTCGGACAGCAGAAACACCATATATTTT. The full variable domain, rest sourced from reference TRBV5-6 and TRBJ1-3, is DAGVTQSPTHLIKTRGQQVTLRCSPKSGHDTVSWYQQALGQGPQFIFQYYEEEERQRGNFPDRFSGHQFPNYSSELNVNALLLGDSALYLCASSSDSRNTIYFGEGSWLTVV.

This chain uses TRBV29-1 with TRBJ1-1, with D perhaps TRBD1 (6 bases). The V end was cut by 0 bases, the J end by 6 bases, with 20 bases between. There are 16 residues in the CDR3. The germline V gene has CDR1 SQVTM and CDR2 ANQGSEA. This chain's CDR3 is CSVEDLSPGDPPEAFF. In DNA, the CDR3 is TGCAGCGTTGAAGATCTGAGTCCAGGGGATCCCCCTGAAGCTTTCTTT.

The chain links TRBV7-2 to TRBJ1-1; D gene ambiguous. V lost 1 base to trimming and J lost 5 bases, with 17 bases between them. The CDR3 sequence is 16 residues long. Germline V CDR1 and CDR2: SGHTA, FQGNSA. For the CDR3, the DNA is TGTGCCAGCAGCTTAGATATGAGGCCGGCCGGGACTGAAGCTTTCTTT. Translating it yields CASSLDMRPAGTEAFF.

This clone showed up just a few times. The chain recombines TRBV5-4 with TRBJ2-1, with TRBD1 identical over 10 bases. CDR1 SGHNT and CDR2 YYREEE come from the germline V gene (reference sequence). This CDR3 has 16 amino acids. V lost 4 bases and J lost 4; bases outside the gene matches: 8. CDR3 bases: TGTGCCAGCAGCAAAACCCGGGACAGGGGATACAATGAGCAGTTCTTC. Translated: CASSKTRDRGYNEQFF. The full variable domain, its missing parts supplied by reference TRBV5-4 and TRBJ2-1, is ETGVTQSPTHLIKTRGQQVTLRCSSQSGHNTVSWYQQALGQGPQFIFQYYREEENGRGNFPPRFSGLQFPNYSSELNVNALELDDSALYLCASSKTRDRGYNEQFFGPGTRLTVL.

The chain couples TRBV5-1 to TRBJ2-5; the D gene is possibly TRBD2 (5 bases). CDR3 length: 15 amino acids. V gave up 0 bases and J gave up 5 bases, with 14 bases separating them. CDR1 SGHRS and CDR2 YFSETQ come from the germline V gene. CDR3 region: CASSLDTSSFETQYF. The CDR3 coding sequence is TGCGCCAGCAGCTTGGACACTAGTTCCTTCGAGACCCAGTACTTC.

The V call is TRBV6-4, the J call TRBJ2-2; 9 positions match TRBD1. V shed 6 bases, J shed 2 bases, and the junction held 4 bases outside the gene matches. CDR1 is MRHNA, CDR2 SNTAGT, per germline. The CDR3 contains 15 residues. This chain's CDR3 is CASREQGANTGELFF. CDR3 DNA sequence: TGTGCCAGCAGAGAACAGGGGGCAAACACCGGGGAGCTGTTTTTT.

This rearrangement joins TRBV5-6 to TRBJ2-3; D gene ambiguous. The CDR3 contains 13 residues. Germline CDR1 and CDR2: SGHDT and YYEEEE. Between the trimmed V and J ends, which lost 0 bases and 0 bases, there was a span of 2 bases. CDR3 nucleotide sequence: TGTGCCAGCAGCTTGGCTAGCACAGATACGCAGTATTTT. This encodes CASSLASTDTQYF.

The CDR3 DNA is TGTGCCAGCAGCTTAGCTTACCCGGGTGACACTGAAGCTTTCTTT. It codes for CASSLAYPGDTEAFF. The rearrangement links TRBV7-2 to TRBJ1-1; D remains ambiguous. Germline lookup yields CDR1 SGHTA and CDR2 FQGNSA. The V end was cut by 0 bases, the J end by 3 bases, with 11 bases between. This CDR3 is built from 15 residues.

This clone has a handful of counts. V and J are TRBV18 and TRBJ1-6, with 8 positions matching TRBD1. CDR1 and CDR2 (germline): KGHSH, LQKENI. With V trimmed by 2 bases and J by 7 bases, 4 bases remained unmatched. This CDR3 contains 15 residues. CDR3 protein: CASSPGQGGNSPLHF. The CDR3, as DNA: TGTGCCAGCTCACCAGGACAGGGTGGGAATTCACCCCTCCACTTT.

This clone occurred a few times. The V call is TRBV30, the J call TRBJ1-2; the D gene is possibly TRBD1 (5 bases). CDR1 is GTSNPN and CDR2 is SVGIG in the germline V gene (reference sequence). The CDR3 runs to 13 residues. The DNA for the CDR3 is TGTGCGACGGTCGGGGGAGGTAGAAATGGCTACACCTTC. It yields the protein CATVGGGRNGYTF.

V gene TRBV30 combines with J gene TRBJ1-5, with D possibly matching TRBD1 (5 bases). CDR3 length: 16 residues. V was shortened by 2 bases and J by 0 bases, with 14 bases between the two germline ends. CDR1 and CDR2 (germline): GTSNPN, SVGIG (reference sequence). CDR3 region: CAWSQGAAYSNQPQHF. CDR3 coding DNA: TGTGCCTGGAGTCAAGGGGCAGCTTATAGCAATCAGCCCCAGCATTTT.

The chain has TRBV21-1 and TRBJ2-7; the listed D gene, TRBD1, was not tested against the DNA. TRBV21-1 is listed as a pseudogene. The CDR3 length is 16 residues. Here the CDR3 reads CASSKGVRTGTHEQYF. The CDR3 DNA is TGTGCCAGCAGCAAAGGAGTTCGGACAGGTACACACGAGCAGTACTTC.

The chain is built from TRBV28 and TRBJ1-5; TRBD1 might be the D (6 bases). The germline V gene has CDR1 MDHEN and CDR2 SYDVKM. Trimming cost V 6 bases and J 2 bases, with 17 bases left between them. CDR3 length: 16 residues. In nucleotides, the CDR3 is TGTGCCAGCAGAATTGGGGTAAGACAGGGCAATCAGCCCCAGCATTTT. Protein sequence: CASRIGVRQGNQPQHF. Together with reference TRBV28 and TRBJ1-5, the CDR3 gives the full variable domain: DVKVTQSSRYLVKRTGEKVFLECVQDMDHENMFWYRQDPGLGLRLIYFSYDVKMKEKGDIPEGYSVSREKKERFSLILESASTNQTSMYLCASRIGVRQGNQPQHFGDGTRLSIL.

The chain uses TRBV4-2 and TRBJ2-3; 8 bases are shared with TRBD2. Trimming removed 0 bases from V and 7 bases from J; junction bases left unmatched: 9. The V gene's germline CDR1 is LGHNA and CDR2 YNFKEQ. The CDR3 totals 16 residues. The CDR3 nucleotides read TGTGCCAGCAGCCAAGAGTCGGGAGGGCCGTGGAATACGCAGTATTTT. This sequence encodes CASSQESGGPWNTQYF.

The gene calls are TRBV23-1 and TRBJ2-3, with TRBD2 identical over 11 bases. TRBV23-1 is classed as an ORF, of uncertain function. The CDR3 has 16 residues. The trim removed 6 bases at V and 0 bases at J, leaving 5 bases unmatched. The DNA of the CDR3 is TGCGCCAGCAGAAGACTAGCGGGGTGTAGCACAGATACGCAGTATTTT. Translating it yields CASRRLAGCSTDTQYF.

J is TRBJ1-6 and V is TRBV23-1, with 8 bases fitting TRBD1. TRBV23-1 is classed as an ORF, of uncertain function. The J segment lost 9 bases and the V segment lost 3 bases, leaving 16 bases of the junction unmatched. The CDR3 totals 18 residues. The CDR3 sequence: CASSHPSLLQGVGSPLHF. The CDR3 region has the DNA TGCGCCAGCAGTCATCCGTCCCTACTACAGGGGGTTGGTTCACCCCTCCACTTT.

This clone has a handful of counts. The chain has TRBV18 and TRBJ2-6, with TRBD1 matching 7 bases. The CDR3 runs 18 residues. Germline-derived CDR1 and CDR2 are KGHSH and LQKENI. The J segment lost 1 base and the V segment lost 4 bases, leaving 10 bases of the junction unmatched. The CDR3 reads CASSRTGQAVSGANVLTF. In DNA form, the CDR3 reads TGTGCCAGCTCACGCACCGGACAGGCCGTGTCTGGGGCCAACGTCCTGACTTTC.

The chain joins TRBV6-1 to TRBJ1-1; 7 bases map to TRBD1. This CDR3 contains 12 residues. Germline assignment: CDR1 MNHNS and CDR2 SASEGT. With V trimmed by 10 bases and J by 4 bases, 6 bases remained unmatched. CDR3: CAIRQGVTEAFF. CDR3 nucleotides: TGTGCCATAAGACAGGGCGTCACTGAAGCTTTCTTT.

The rearrangement uses TRBV15 and TRBJ1-3; tentatively, D is TRBD1 (5 bases). Germline V gene data show CDR1 as LNHNV and CDR2 as YYDKDF (reference sequence). The CDR3 length is 13 residues. Trimming took 3 bases from V and 2 from J, leaving 5 bases between them. CDR3 bases: TGTGCCACCAGCAGGGACACTGGAAACACCATATATTTT. Translated, it gives CATSRDTGNTIYF.

This chain's CDR3 is CATSRQGAHGYTF. CDR3 bases: TGTGCCACCAGCAGGCAGGGGGCTCATGGCTACACCTTC. V gene TRBV15 combines with J gene TRBJ1-2, with 8 bases fitting TRBD1. Germline V gene lookup returns CDR1 LNHNV and CDR2 YYDKDF (reference sequence). V trimming: 3 bases; J trimming: 6 bases; junction bases outside the gene matches: 3. The CDR3 totals 13 residues.

A few counts support this clone. The gene calls are TRBV19 and TRBJ1-2, with 9 positions matching TRBD1. J was trimmed by 0 bases and V by 7 bases; bases with no gene match: 6. CDR1 and CDR2 (germline): LNHDA, SQIVND (reference sequence). The CDR3 is 15 residues long. Here the CDR3 DNA reads TGTGCCAGTATTCAAAGGACAGGGGCTAACTATGGCTACACCTTC. Protein sequence: CASIQRTGANYGYTF.

This clone was observed a few times. The genes are TRBV4-3 and TRBJ2-5, with 13 bases aligning to TRBD2. Germline V gene sequence: CDR1 LGHNA, CDR2 YSLEER. The trim removed 3 bases at V and 1 base at J, leaving 5 bases unmatched. The CDR3 totals 17 residues. The CDR3 is CASSHRLAGGTQETQYF. DNA of the CDR3: TGCGCCAGCAGCCACCGACTAGCGGGGGGCACCCAAGAGACCCAGTACTTC.

This chain uses TRBV12-5 with TRBJ2-3, with unresolved D. The CDR3 is made up of 14 amino acids. V was clipped by 1 base and J by 4 bases, with 9 bases between them. Germline V CDR1 and CDR2: LGHNT, FRNRAP. In DNA, the CDR3 is TGTGCTAGTGGTTTGGGGCTAGTCGCAGATACGCAGTATTTT. Amino acid sequence: CASGLGLVADTQYF.

The V gene is TRBV11-2, the J gene TRBJ2-7; D unclear. Germline V gene lookup returns CDR1 SGHAT and CDR2 FQNNGV. This CDR3 is 14 amino acids long. The germline V and J ends were trimmed by 0 bases and 1 base, with 7 bases remaining between them. DNA of the CDR3: TGTGCCAGCAGCTTAGAATCCGGGTCCTACGAGCAGTACTTC. The encoded protein is CASSLESGSYEQYF.

The V call is TRBV4-1, the J call TRBJ1-3; 9 bases match TRBD1. CDR1 MGHRA and CDR2 YSYEKL come from the germline V gene. J lost 4 bases, V lost 4 bases, and 5 bases had no gene match. The CDR3 length is 15 residues. The CDR3 nucleotides read TGCGCCAGCAGCCCGAGGACAGGGGACGGAAACACCATATATTTT. Its translation: CASSPRTGDGNTIYF.

This chain uses TRBV5-1 with TRBJ1-6; the match to TRBD1 covers 8 bases. With 0 bases clipped from V and 7 bases from J, the junction kept 6 bases outside the gene matches. The CDR3 contains 16 residues. Germline loops: CDR1 SGHRS, CDR2 YFSETQ. The CDR3 loop is CASSLAGGQGNSPLHF. The CDR3 nucleotides read TGCGCCAGCAGCTTGGCTGGAGGACAGGGCAATTCACCCCTCCACTTT.

The J gene is TRBJ2-3, the V gene TRBV7-9, with D possibly matching TRBD2 (5 bases). Germline lookup yields CDR1 SEHNR and CDR2 FQNEAQ (reference sequence). V shed 5 bases and J shed 1 base, with 16 bases lying between them. CDR3 size: 16 residues. This CDR3 is CASSPRGPVGTDTQYF. The DNA for the CDR3 is TGTGCCAGCAGCCCCCGCGGGCCTGTGGGCACAGATACGCAGTATTTT.

This chain uses TRBV7-9 with TRBJ2-3; D may be TRBD1 (6 bases). The CDR3 has 17 residues. V gave up 4 bases and J gave up 0 bases, with 17 bases separating them. Germline V gives CDR1 SEHNR, CDR2 FQNEAQ (reference sequence). This CDR3 is CASSSGFGTPSTDTQYF. The CDR3 DNA reads as TGTGCCAGCAGCTCCGGATTTGGGACACCTAGCACAGATACGCAGTATTTT.

This sequence joins TRBV6-5 and TRBJ2-3; no firm D call. V was trimmed by 4 bases and J by 0 bases, leaving 11 bases between them. The germline V gene encodes CDR1 MNHEY and CDR2 SVGAGI. CDR3 size: 15 residues. The CDR3 sequence: CASSSFLYSTDTQYF. CDR3 sequence (DNA): TGTGCCAGCAGTTCATTCCTCTACAGCACAGATACGCAGTATTTT.

DNA of the CDR3: TGTGCCACATCTAGCGGGGGGTCAGGTACGCAGTATTTT. This sequence encodes CATSSGGSGTQYF. This sequence joins TRBV6-1 and TRBJ2-3, with TRBD2 matching 11 bases. Per the germline V gene, CDR1 is MNHNS and CDR2 is SASEGT. Losses at the gene ends were 10 bases for V and 8 bases for J; bases not matched to a gene: 8. This CDR3 contains 13 residues.

The CDR3 protein is CASSEGQGNTEAFF. Here the CDR3 DNA reads TGTGCCAGCAGTGAGGGACAGGGGAACACTGAAGCTTTCTTT. V gene TRBV6-4 combines with J gene TRBJ1-1, with 9 bases identical to TRBD1. Per the germline V gene, CDR1 is MRHNA and CDR2 is SNTAGT. The ends lost 3 bases at V and 1 base at J; junction bases unmatched: 0. The CDR3 covers 14 residues.